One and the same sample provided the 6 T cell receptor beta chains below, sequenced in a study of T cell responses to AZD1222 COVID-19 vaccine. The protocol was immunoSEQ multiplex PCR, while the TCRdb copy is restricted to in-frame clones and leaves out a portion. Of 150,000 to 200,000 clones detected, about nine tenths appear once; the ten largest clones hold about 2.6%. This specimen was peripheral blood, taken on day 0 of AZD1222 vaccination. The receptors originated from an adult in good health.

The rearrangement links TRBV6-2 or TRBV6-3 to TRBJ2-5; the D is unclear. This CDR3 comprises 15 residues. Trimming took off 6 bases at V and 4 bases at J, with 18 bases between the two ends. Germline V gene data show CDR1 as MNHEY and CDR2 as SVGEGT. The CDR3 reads CASSPAAGGRETQYF. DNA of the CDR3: TGTGCCAGCAGCCCAGCCGCTGGCGGACGAGAGACCCAGTACTTC.

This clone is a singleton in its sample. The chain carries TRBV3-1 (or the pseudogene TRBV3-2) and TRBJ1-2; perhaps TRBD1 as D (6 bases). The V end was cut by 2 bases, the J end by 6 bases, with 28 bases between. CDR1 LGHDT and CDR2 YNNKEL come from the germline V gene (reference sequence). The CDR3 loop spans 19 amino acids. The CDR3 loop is CASSQLGPGTPSWEHGYTF. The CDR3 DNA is TGTGCCAGCAGCCAATTGGGGCCCGGGACACCTTCCTGGGAGCATGGCTACACCTTC.

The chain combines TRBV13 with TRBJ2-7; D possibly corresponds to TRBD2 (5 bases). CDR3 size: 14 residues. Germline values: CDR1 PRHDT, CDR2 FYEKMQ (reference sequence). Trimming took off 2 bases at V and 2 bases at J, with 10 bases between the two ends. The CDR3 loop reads CASSLRTGTYEQYF. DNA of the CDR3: TGTGCCAGCAGCTTACGGACGGGAACCTACGAGCAGTACTTC.

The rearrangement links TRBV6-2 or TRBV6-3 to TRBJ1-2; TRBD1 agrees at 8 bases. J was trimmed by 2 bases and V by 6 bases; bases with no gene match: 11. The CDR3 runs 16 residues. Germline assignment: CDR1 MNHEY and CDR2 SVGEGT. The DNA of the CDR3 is TGTGCCAGCAGCCAACTTACAGGGGGTCGGAACTATGGCTACACCTTC. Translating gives CASSQLTGGRNYGYTF.

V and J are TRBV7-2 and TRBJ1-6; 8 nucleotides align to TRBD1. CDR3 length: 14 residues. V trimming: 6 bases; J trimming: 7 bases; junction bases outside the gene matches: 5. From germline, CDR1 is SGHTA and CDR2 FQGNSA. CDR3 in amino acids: CASRFGQGNSPLHF. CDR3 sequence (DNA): TGTGCCAGCAGATTTGGACAGGGAAATTCACCCCTCCACTTT.

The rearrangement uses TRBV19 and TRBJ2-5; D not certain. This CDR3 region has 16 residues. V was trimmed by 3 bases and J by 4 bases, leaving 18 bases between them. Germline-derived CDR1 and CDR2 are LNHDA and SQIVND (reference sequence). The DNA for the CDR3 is TGTGCCAGTAGTATCTCCCCTCTACCTGGTCGAGAGACCCAGTACTTC. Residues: CASSISPLPGRETQYF.